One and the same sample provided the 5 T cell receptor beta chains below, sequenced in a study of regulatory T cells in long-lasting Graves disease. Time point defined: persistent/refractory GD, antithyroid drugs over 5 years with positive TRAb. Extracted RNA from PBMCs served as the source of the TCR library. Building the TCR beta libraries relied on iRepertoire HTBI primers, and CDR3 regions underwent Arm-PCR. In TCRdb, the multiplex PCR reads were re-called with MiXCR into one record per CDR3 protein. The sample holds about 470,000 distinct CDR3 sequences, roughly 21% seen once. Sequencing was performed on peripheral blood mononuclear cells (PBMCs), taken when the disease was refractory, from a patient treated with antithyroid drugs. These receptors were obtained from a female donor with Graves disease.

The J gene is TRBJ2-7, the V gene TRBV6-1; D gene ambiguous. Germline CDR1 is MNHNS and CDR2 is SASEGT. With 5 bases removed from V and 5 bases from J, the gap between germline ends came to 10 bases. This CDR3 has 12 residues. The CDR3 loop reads CASSQNTDEQYF. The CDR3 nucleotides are TGTGCCAGCAGTCAAAACACCGACGAGCAGTACTTC.

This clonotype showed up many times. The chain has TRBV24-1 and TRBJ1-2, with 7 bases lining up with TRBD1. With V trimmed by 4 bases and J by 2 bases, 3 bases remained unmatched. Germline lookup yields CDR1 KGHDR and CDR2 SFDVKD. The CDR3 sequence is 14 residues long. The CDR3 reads CATSDVTGNYGYTF. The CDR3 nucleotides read TGTGCCACCAGTGACGTGACAGGGAACTATGGCTACACCTTC.

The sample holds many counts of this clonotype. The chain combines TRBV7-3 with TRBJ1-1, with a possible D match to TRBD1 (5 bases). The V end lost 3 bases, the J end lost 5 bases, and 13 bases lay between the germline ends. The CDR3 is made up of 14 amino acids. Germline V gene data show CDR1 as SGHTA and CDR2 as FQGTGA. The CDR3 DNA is TGTGCCAGCAGCTTGGGACCCCACGGTACTGAAGCTTTCTTT. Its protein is CASSLGPHGTEAFF.

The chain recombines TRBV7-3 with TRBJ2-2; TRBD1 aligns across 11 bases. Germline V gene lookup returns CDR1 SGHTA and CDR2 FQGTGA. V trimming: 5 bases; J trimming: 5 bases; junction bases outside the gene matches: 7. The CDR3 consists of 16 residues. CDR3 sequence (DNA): TGTGCCAGCAGCCTAGGGACAGGGGGATTAACCGGGGAGCTGTTTTTT. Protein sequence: CASSLGTGGLTGELFF.

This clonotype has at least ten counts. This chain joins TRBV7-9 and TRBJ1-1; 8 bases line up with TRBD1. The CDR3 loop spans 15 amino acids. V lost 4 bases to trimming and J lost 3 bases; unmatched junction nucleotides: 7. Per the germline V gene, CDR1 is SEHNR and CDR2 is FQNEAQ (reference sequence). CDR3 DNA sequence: TGTGCCAGCAGCTCGAAGGACAGGGCACACACTGAAGCTTTCTTT. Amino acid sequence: CASSSKDRAHTEAFF.